Below are 14 T cell receptor beta chains sequenced from a single sample in a study of cytomegalovirus exposure and HLA in healthy donors. Researchers ran the PCR with 60 Vbeta and 13 Jbeta primers. Libraries were prepared by immunoSEQ multiplex PCR; TCRdb keeps only in-frame clonotypes and omits some of them. The sample has 60,000 or so clones, approximately 82% seen once. The sample taken for sequencing was PBMCs. These receptors were obtained from a woman in her thirties or forties in good health and CMV-seropositive.

The chain has TRBV27 and TRBJ2-5, with 9 bases aligning to TRBD1. Per the germline V gene, CDR1 is MNHEY and CDR2 is SMNVEV (reference sequence). This CDR3 spans 17 amino acids. The V gene end was trimmed by 4 bases and the J gene end by 7 bases; junction bases not matched to a gene: 16. The CDR3 DNA follows: TGTGCCAGCAGTTCTCTGGGACAGGGATATGAAATAGGGACCCAGTACTTC. As protein: CASSSLGQGYEIGTQYF.

CDR3 nucleotides: TGTGCCACCAGGAACCCGGGACAGGGAAACACCGGGGAGCTGTTTTTT. Its translation is CATRNPGQGNTGELFF. This sequence joins TRBV15 and TRBJ2-2; 9 bases map to TRBD1. J was trimmed by 2 bases and V by 6 bases; bases with no gene match: 7. The CDR3 runs 16 residues. The germline V gene encodes CDR1 LNHNV and CDR2 YYDKDF (reference sequence).

The chain is built from TRBV11-2 and TRBJ2-3; TRBD2 matches at 7 bases. The V gene's germline CDR1 is SGHAT and CDR2 FQNNGV. V shed 5 bases, J shed 4 bases, and the junction held 3 bases outside the gene matches. The CDR3 is made up of 13 amino acids. The CDR3 spells CASSTSGADTQYF. Written as DNA, the CDR3 is TGTGCCAGCAGCACCAGCGGGGCAGATACGCAGTATTTT.

The chain couples TRBV14 to TRBJ2-1; 7 bases map to TRBD1. The J segment lost 4 bases and the V segment lost 3 bases, leaving 6 bases of the junction unmatched. CDR1 is SGHDN and CDR2 is FVKESK in the germline V gene. The CDR3 runs 15 residues. CDR3 coding DNA: TGTGCCAGCAGCCATATCGGACAGGCATACAATGAGCAGTTCTTC. Protein: CASSHIGQAYNEQFF.

The chain couples TRBV10-3 to TRBJ2-7, with D perhaps matching TRBD1 (6 bases). CDR1 is ENHRY, CDR2 SYGVKD, per germline. The CDR3 runs to 14 residues. The germline V and J ends were trimmed by 6 bases and 2 bases, with 14 bases remaining between them. CDR3 DNA: TGTGCCATCAGCTCCGGGACATCGGCCTACGAGCAGTACTTC. Protein sequence: CAISSGTSAYEQYF.

This sequence joins TRBV28 and TRBJ2-5, with TRBD1 as a possible D gene (5 bases). The CDR3 runs to 16 residues. Between the trimmed V and J ends, which lost 7 bases and 7 bases, there was a span of 25 bases. Germline-derived CDR1 and CDR2 are MDHEN and SYDVKM. The CDR3 spells CASTPKGAGRGATQYF. Here the CDR3 DNA reads TGTGCCAGCACTCCGAAAGGGGCAGGACGAGGAGCGACCCAGTACTTC.

The rearrangement uses TRBV6-1 and TRBJ1-3, with D possibly TRBD1 on 5 matching bases. Germline V gives CDR1 MNHNS, CDR2 SASEGT. V gave up 6 bases and J gave up 0 bases, with 12 bases separating them. This CDR3 region has 15 residues. In nucleotides, the CDR3 is TGTGCCAGCAGCGTCGACAGCAACTCTGGAAACACCATATATTTT. It yields the protein CASSVDSNSGNTIYF.

The gene calls are TRBV12-5 and TRBJ1-1, with D hard to call. This CDR3 is 12 amino acids long. Germline-derived CDR1 and CDR2 are LGHNT and FRNRAP. The V and J ends lost 10 bases and 1 base respectively, with 10 bases between them. Here the CDR3 DNA reads TGTGCTACTTCGTTAGAGAACACTGAAGCTTTCTTT. As protein: CATSLENTEAFF. The whole variable domain, remainder taken from reference TRBV12-5 and TRBJ1-1, is DARVTQTPRHKVTEMGQEVTMRCQPILGHNTVFWYRQTMMQGLELLAYFRNRAPLDDSGMPKDRFSAEMPDATLATLKIQPSEPRDSAVYFCATSLENTEAFFGQGTRLTVV.

The V gene is TRBV7-9, the J gene TRBJ2-7; D is perhaps TRBD1 (5 bases). V was clipped by 8 bases and J by 0 bases, with 8 bases between them. Germline V gene lookup returns CDR1 SEHNR and CDR2 FQNEAQ (reference sequence). This CDR3 has 12 amino acids. The CDR3 is CASQGSSYEQYF. As DNA, the CDR3 is TGTGCCAGCCAGGGTTCCTCCTACGAGCAGTACTTC.

The V call is TRBV6-1, the J call TRBJ1-2; D perhaps matches TRBD1 (6 bases). The CDR3 spans 13 residues. Germline V lookup: CDR1 MNHNS, CDR2 SASEGT. Trimming cost V 1 base and J 8 bases, with 11 bases left between them. The CDR3 DNA is TGTGCCAGCAGTGAAGACGGCGGGGGCGGCTACACCTTC. Residues: CASSEDGGGGYTF.

The chain employs TRBV4-3 and TRBJ1-5; D is ambiguous. V lost 0 bases to trimming and J lost 6 bases, with 15 bases between them. Per germline, CDR1 LGHNA and CDR2 YSLEER. There are 16 residues in the CDR3. CDR3 in DNA: TGCGCCAGCAGCCAAGAGGCAGGAGGCGAGGGTCAGCCCCAGCATTTT. It is translated as CASSQEAGGEGQPQHF.

V and J are TRBV4-2 and TRBJ1-3; 8 bases fit TRBD1. Trimming took 0 bases from V and 3 from J; bases not matched to a gene: 7. The CDR3 spans 17 residues. The V gene's germline CDR1 is LGHNA and CDR2 YNFKEQ. CDR3 nucleotides: TGTGCCAGCAGCCAAGATATCACAGGGGGAGGTGGAAACACCATATATTTT. It translates to CASSQDITGGGGNTIYF.

The chain couples TRBV19 to TRBJ1-1, with D unclear. With 7 bases removed from V and 1 base from J, the gap between germline ends came to 19 bases. CDR3 length: 16 residues. Germline values: CDR1 LNHDA, CDR2 SQIVND (reference sequence). The CDR3 sequence: CASISTVMVGNTEAFF. The CDR3 DNA sequence: TGTGCCAGTATTAGTACGGTCATGGTTGGGAACACTGAAGCTTTCTTT.

The chain has TRBV5-4 and TRBJ2-7; the D gene is possibly TRBD1 (6 bases). V gave up 4 bases and J gave up 3 bases, with 17 bases separating them. The CDR3 contains 15 residues. Germline V lookup: CDR1 SGHNT, CDR2 YYREEE (reference sequence). The CDR3 region is CASSQSWDILYEQYF. Written as DNA, the CDR3 is TGTGCCAGCAGCCAGAGCTGGGACATACTCTACGAGCAGTACTTC.